This T cell receptor (beta chain) was identified in a study of blood T cell repertoires in COVID-19. About the research overall: The United States, Italy and Spain provided the acute and convalescent COVID-19 samples. Nucleic acid was either cDNA or gDNA, and it came from T cells, B-cell-depleted T cells, or PBMCs.

Data came from immunoSEQ multiplex PCR; TCRdb stores just in-frame clones and leaves some out. This sample has over 250,000 clones, with around 87% found just once. CDR1 SGHAT and CDR2 FQNNGV come from the germline V gene. The CDR3 is 16 residues long. Losses at the gene ends were 5 bases for V and 4 bases for J; bases not matched to a gene: 11. What the recovered Cohort 3 donors had was two negative PCRs, clearance, or symptom resolution. The table lists this clone with a count of one. The chain carries TRBV11-2 and TRBJ2-7, with 10 bases matching TRBD2. The sequence came from a woman aged 30 to 39 who had recovered from COVID-19. Sequenced: PBMCs or T cells enriched from blood (not recorded which). The CDR3 DNA reads TGTGCCAGCAGCCCCGGGGCTACTAGCGGGGTATACGAGCAGTACTTC. Protein sequence: CASSPGATSGVYEQYF. Full variable domain (rest looked up from reference TRBV11-2 and TRBJ2-7): EAGVAQSPRYKIIEKRQSVAFWCNPISGHATLYWYQQILGQGPKLLIQFQNNGVVDDSQLPKDRFSAERLKGVDSTLKIQPAKLEDSAVYLCASSPGATSGVYEQYFGPGTRLTVT.